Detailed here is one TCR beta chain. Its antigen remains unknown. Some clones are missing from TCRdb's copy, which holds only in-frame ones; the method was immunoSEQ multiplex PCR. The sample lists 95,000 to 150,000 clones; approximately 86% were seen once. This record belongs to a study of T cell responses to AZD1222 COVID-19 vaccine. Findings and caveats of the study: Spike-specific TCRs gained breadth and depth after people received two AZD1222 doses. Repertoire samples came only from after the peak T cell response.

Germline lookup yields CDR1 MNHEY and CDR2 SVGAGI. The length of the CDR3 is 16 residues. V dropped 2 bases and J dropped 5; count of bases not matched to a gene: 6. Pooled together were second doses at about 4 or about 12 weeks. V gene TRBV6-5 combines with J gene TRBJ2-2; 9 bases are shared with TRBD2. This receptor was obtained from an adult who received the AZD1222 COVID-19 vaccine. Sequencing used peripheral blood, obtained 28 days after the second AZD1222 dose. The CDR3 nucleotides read TGTGCCAGCAGTTACATAGCGGGGGCCCAAACCGGGGAGCTGTTTTTT. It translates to CASSYIAGAQTGELFF.